Sequencing of this T cell receptor beta chain was carried out in a study of T cells in Graves' hyperthyroidism and ophthalmopathy. Exclusion of a patient resulted from uncontrolled infection, other autoimmune disease, pregnancy or lactation. RNA transcripts gave rise to amplified TCR beta CDR3 regions. A set of HTBI primers served as the primers for a first-round RT-PCR of the TCR CDR3. Via MiXCR, TCRdb re-called the multiplex PCR reads, giving one row per CDR3 protein. The profile covers about 500,000 distinct CDR3 sequences, with approximately 49% appearing a single time and 44% taken by the ten largest. In this sample, this clonotype turned up many times. The receptor was isolated from an adult woman with Graves' disease, either hyperthyroidism or ophthalmopathy (not recorded which). Sequenced material: peripheral blood or thyroid tissue (not recorded which).

In DNA form, the CDR3 reads TGCGCCACCAAACGGGAGAGCTCCTACGAGCAGTACTTC. Protein product: CATKRESSYEQYF. This chain connects TRBV5-1 to TRBJ2-7; the D gene is possibly TRBD2 (6 bases). This CDR3 has 13 residues. The V gene lost 9 bases and the J gene lost 0 bases, with 13 bases spanning the gap. The germline gives CDR1 SGHRS, CDR2 YFSETQ.